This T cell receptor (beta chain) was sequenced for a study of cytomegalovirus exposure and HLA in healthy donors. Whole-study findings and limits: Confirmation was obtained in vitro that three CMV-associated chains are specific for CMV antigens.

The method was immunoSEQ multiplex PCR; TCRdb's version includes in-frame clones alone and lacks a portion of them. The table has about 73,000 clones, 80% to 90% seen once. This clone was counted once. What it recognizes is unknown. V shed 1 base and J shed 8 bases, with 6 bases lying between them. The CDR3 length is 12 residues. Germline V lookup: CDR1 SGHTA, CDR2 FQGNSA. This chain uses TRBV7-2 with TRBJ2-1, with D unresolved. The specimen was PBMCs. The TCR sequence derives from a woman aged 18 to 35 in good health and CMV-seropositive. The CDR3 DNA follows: TGTGCCAGCAGCTTAGTGAGAGATGAGCAGTTCTTC. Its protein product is CASSLVRDEQFF.